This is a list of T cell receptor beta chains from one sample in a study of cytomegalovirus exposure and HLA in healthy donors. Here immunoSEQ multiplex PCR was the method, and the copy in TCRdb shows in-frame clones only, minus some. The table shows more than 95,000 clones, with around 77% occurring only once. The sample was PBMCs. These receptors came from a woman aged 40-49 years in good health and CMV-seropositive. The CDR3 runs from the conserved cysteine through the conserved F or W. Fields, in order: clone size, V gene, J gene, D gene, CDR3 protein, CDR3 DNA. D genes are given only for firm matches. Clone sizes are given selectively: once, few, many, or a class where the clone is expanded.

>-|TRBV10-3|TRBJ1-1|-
CAISGRVDTEAFF
TGTGCCATCTCTGGGCGGGTAGACACTGAAGCTTTCTTT
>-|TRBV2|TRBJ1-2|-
CARRQPLNYGYTF
TGTGCCAGGAGACAGCCTTTAAACTATGGCTACACCTTC
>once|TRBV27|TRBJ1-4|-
CASSWQGDEKLFF
TGTGCCAGCAGTTGGCAGGGCGATGAAAAACTGTTTTTT
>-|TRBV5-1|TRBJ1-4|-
CASSPAGTANEKLFF
TGCGCCAGCAGCCCGGCGGGGACGGCTAATGAAAAACTGTTTTTT
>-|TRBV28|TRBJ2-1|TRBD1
CASSFDRGTYNEQFF
TGTGCCAGCAGTTTCGACAGGGGGACCTACAATGAGCAGTTCTTC
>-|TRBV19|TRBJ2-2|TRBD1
CASSTLQGTGELFF
TGTGCCAGTAGTACTTTACAGGGGACCGGGGAGCTGTTTTTT
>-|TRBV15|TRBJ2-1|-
CATSRDFFEQFF
TGTGCCACCAGCAGGGACTTTTTCGAGCAGTTCTTC
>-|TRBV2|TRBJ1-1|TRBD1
CASRGTAENTEAFF
TGTGCCAGCAGGGGGACAGCGGAAAACACTGAAGCTTTCTTT
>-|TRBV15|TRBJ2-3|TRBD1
CATTRTGGTDTQYF
TGTGCCACCACCAGGACAGGGGGCACAGATACGCAGTATTTT
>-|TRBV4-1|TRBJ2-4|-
CASSQDLAKNIQYF
TGCGCCAGCAGCCAAGACCTAGCCAAAAACATTCAGTACTTC
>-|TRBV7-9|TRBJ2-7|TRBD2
CASSYGTSGTYEQYF
TGTGCCAGCAGCTACGGGACTAGCGGTACCTACGAGCAGTACTTC
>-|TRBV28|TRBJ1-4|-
CASSFQGNEKLFF
TGTGCCAGCAGTTTCCAGGGGAATGAAAAACTGTTTTTT
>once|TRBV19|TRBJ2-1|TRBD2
CASSIPLGLAGGGWSSDEQFF
TGTGCCAGTAGTATACCCCTAGGACTAGCGGGAGGTGGTTGGTCATCGGATGAGCAGTTCTTC
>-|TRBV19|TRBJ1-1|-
CASSSGDPKAFF
TGTGCCAGTAGCTCAGGGGACCCCAAAGCTTTCTTT
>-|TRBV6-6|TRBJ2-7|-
CASSYSIGGEQYF
TGTGCCAGCAGTTACTCAATTGGGGGGGAGCAGTACTTC
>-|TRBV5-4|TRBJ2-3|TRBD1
CASSLRTGATDTQYF
TGTGCCAGCAGCTTACGGACAGGGGCTACAGATACGCAGTATTTT
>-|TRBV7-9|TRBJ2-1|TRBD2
CASSPRTSGTPRSYNEQFF
TGTGCCAGCAGCCCGAGGACTAGCGGGACCCCGAGATCTTACAATGAGCAGTTCTTC
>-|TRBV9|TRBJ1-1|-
CASSAGTLNTEAFF
TGTGCCAGCAGCGCCGGGACACTGAACACTGAAGCTTTCTTT
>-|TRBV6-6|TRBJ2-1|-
CASSYPPDEQFF
TGTGCCAGCAGTTACCCCCCCGATGAGCAGTTCTTC
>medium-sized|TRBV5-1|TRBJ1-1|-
CASSLAGREAFF
TGCGCCAGCAGCTTGGCCGGGAGGGAAGCTTTCTTT
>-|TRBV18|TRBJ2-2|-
CASSLKQDTGELFF
TGTGCCAGCTCACTCAAGCAGGACACCGGGGAGCTGTTTTTT
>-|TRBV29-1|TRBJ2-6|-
CSVLTVALGSGANVLTF
TGCAGCGTGCTCACCGTAGCCTTGGGCTCTGGGGCCAACGTCCTGACTTTC
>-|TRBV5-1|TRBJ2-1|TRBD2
CASQDPSGSSYNEQFF
TGCGCCAGTCAAGACCCTAGCGGTAGCTCCTACAATGAGCAGTTCTTC
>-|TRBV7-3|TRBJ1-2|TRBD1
CASSLTGTGIYGYTF
TGTGCCAGCAGCTTAACGGGGACAGGGATCTATGGCTACACCTTC
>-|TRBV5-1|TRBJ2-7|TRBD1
CASSLAPPGQGGEQYF
TGCGCCAGCAGCTTGGCCCCCCCAGGACAGGGTGGCGAGCAGTACTTC
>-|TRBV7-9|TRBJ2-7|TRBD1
CASSLGQGATYEQYF
TGTGCCAGCAGCTTAGGACAGGGGGCAACCTACGAGCAGTACTTC
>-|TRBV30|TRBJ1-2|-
CAWSVRKLEGYTF
TGTGCCTGGAGTGTGAGGAAACTAGAAGGCTACACCTTC
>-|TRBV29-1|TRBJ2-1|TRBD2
CSVIASGRYNEQFF
TGCAGCGTTATTGCTAGCGGGCGCTACAATGAGCAGTTCTTC
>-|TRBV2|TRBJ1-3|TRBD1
CASVPGQASGNTIYF
TGTGCCAGTGTTCCGGGACAGGCGTCTGGAAACACCATATATTTT
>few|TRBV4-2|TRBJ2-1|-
CASSQELLAGYNEQFF
TGTGCCAGCAGCCAAGAATTACTAGCTGGATACAATGAGCAGTTCTTC
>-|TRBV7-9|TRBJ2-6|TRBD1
CASSLLPGQGASGANVLTF
TGTGCCAGCAGCCTGCTACCGGGACAGGGGGCTTCTGGGGCCAACGTCCTGACTTTC
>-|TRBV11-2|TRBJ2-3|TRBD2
CASSLTGGTWDTDTQYF
TGTGCCAGCAGCTTGACGGGAGGGACGTGGGATACAGATACGCAGTATTTT
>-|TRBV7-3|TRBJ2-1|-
CASSFGTADNEQFF
TGTGCCAGCAGCTTCGGAACAGCGGACAATGAGCAGTTCTTC
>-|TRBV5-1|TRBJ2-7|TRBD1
CASSLQGAADEQYF
TGCGCCAGCAGCTTGCAGGGGGCGGCCGACGAGCAGTACTTC
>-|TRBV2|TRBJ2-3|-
CASKLRTSTDTQYF
TGTGCCAGCAAACTGCGTACTAGCACAGATACGCAGTATTTT
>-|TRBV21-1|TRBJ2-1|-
CASSNVGRRSGRDPYNEQFF
TGTGCCAGCAGCAATGTGGGTAGGAGGAGCGGGAGGGACCCCTACAATGAGCAGTTCTTC
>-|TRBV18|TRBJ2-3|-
CASSASERNTDTQYF
TGTGCCAGCTCAGCGTCCGAGCGGAACACAGATACGCAGTATTTT
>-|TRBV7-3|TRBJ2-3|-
CASSLRGQHTDTQYF
TGTGCCAGCAGCTTACGTGGACAACACACAGATACGCAGTATTTT
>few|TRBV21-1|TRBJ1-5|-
CASSSRQQGRQPQHF
TGTGCCAGCAGCTCGCGACAACAGGGCCGTCAGCCCCAGCATTTT
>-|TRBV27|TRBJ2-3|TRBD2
CASSLSYGQKTSGKDTQYF
TGTGCCAGCAGTTTATCCTACGGACAGAAGACTAGCGGGAAAGATACGCAGTATTTT
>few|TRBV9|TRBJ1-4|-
CASSVHTNEKLFF
TGTGCCAGCAGCGTTCATACTAATGAAAAACTGTTTTTT
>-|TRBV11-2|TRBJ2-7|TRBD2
CASSQTSGGYEQYF
TGTGCCAGCAGCCAGACTAGCGGGGGATACGAGCAGTACTTC
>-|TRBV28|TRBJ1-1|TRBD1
CASSLRSQGAVNTEAFF
TGTGCCAGCAGTTTACGGTCTCAGGGGGCTGTGAACACTGAAGCTTTCTTT
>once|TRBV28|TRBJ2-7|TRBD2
CASIPEGTSGFYEQYF
TGTGCCAGCATCCCGGAGGGGACTAGCGGATTCTACGAGCAGTACTTC
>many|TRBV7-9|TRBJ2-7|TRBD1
CASSLGQGFYEQYF
TGTGCCAGCAGCTTAGGACAGGGGTTCTACGAGCAGTACTTC